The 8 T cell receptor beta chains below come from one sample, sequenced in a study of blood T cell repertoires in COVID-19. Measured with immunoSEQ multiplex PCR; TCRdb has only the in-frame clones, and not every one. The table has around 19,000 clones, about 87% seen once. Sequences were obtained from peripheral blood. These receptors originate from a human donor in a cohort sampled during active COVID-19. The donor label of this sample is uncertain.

The CDR3 is CASSPQTSGRPDTQYF. CDR3 sequence (DNA): TGCGCCAGCAGTCCACAGACTAGCGGGAGACCAGATACGCAGTATTTT. The rearrangement joins TRBV23-1 to TRBJ2-3, with 12 bases matching TRBD2. TRBV23-1 carries the ORF label, with uncertain function. V shed 4 bases and J 4 bases; nucleotides not matched to a gene: 6. The CDR3 consists of 16 residues.

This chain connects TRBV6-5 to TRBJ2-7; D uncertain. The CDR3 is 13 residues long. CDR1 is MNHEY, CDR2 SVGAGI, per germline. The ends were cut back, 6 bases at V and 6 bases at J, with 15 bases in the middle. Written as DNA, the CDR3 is TGTGCCAGCAGGCTCCTGCGGTCTCGCGAGCAGTACTTC. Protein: CASRLLRSREQYF.

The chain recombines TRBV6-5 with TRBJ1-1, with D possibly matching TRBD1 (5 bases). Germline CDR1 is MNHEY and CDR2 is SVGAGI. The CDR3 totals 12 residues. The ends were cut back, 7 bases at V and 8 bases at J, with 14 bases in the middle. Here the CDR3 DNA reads TGTGCCAGCAACCGGCTAGGGGCAGAAGCTTTCTTT. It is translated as CASNRLGAEAFF.

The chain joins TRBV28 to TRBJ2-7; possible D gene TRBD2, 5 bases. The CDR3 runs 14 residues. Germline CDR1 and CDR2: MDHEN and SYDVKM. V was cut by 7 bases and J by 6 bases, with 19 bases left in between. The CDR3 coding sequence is TGTGCCAGCACCCCCAACCTCGGAGGCTCCGAGCAGTACTTC. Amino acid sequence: CASTPNLGGSEQYF.

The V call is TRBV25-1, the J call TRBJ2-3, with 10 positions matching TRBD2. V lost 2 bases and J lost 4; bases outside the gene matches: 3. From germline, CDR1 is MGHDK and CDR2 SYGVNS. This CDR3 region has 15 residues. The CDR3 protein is CASSELAGVSDTQYF. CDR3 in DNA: TGTGCCAGCAGTGAACTAGCGGGAGTATCAGATACGCAGTATTTT. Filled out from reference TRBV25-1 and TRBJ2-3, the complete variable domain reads EADIYQTPRYLVIGTGKKITLECSQTMGHDKMYWYQQDPGMELHLIHYSYGVNSTEKGDLSSESTVSRIRTEHFPLTLESARPSHTSQYLCASSELAGVSDTQYFGPGTRLTVL.

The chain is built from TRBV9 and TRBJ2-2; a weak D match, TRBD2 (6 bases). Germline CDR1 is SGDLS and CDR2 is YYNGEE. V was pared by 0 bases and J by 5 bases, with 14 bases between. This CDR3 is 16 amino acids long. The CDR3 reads CASSVGRGGRTGELFF. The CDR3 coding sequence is TGTGCCAGCAGCGTAGGGAGGGGAGGAAGGACCGGGGAGCTGTTTTTT.

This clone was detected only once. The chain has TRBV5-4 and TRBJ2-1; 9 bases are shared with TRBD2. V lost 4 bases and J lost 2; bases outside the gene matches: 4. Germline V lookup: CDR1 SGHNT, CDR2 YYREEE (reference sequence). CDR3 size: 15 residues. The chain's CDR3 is CASSPTSGAYNEQFF. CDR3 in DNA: TGTGCCAGCAGCCCGACTAGCGGAGCCTACAATGAGCAGTTCTTC.

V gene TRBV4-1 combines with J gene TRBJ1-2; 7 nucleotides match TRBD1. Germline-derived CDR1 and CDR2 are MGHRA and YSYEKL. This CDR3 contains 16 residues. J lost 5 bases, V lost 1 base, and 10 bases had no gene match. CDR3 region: CASSQGEQGSFYGYTF. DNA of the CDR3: TGCGCCAGCAGCCAAGGGGAACAGGGGTCGTTTTATGGCTACACCTTC.